The source of this T cell receptor beta chain is a study of blood T cell repertoires in COVID-19. Study in general: Specimens from acute and convalescent COVID-19 originated in the United States, Italy and Spain. In each case, the material was cDNA or gDNA derived from T cells, B-cell-depleted T cells, or PBMCs.

CDR3 length: 16 residues. Per germline, CDR1 SGHTA and CDR2 FQGNSA. V gave up 1 base and J gave up 3 bases; unmatched junction bases: 7. In the source study's methods: Cell counts per sample came from amplifying reference gene primers. Some clones are missing from TCRdb's copy, which holds only in-frame ones; the method was immunoSEQ multiplex PCR. That table is the source of V, J and clone size, and D and trimming were worked out from the DNA. The sample has over 100,000 clones; almost 70% are singletons. The sequenced sample was peripheral blood. The TCR sequence derives from a woman in her 70s with acute or convalescent COVID-19. The J gene is TRBJ2-7, the V gene TRBV7-2, with 9 nucleotides matching TRBD1. CDR3 amino acids: CASSLGWGQGGYEQYF. The CDR3 DNA sequence: TGTGCCAGCAGCTTAGGCTGGGGACAGGGCGGCTACGAGCAGTACTTC.